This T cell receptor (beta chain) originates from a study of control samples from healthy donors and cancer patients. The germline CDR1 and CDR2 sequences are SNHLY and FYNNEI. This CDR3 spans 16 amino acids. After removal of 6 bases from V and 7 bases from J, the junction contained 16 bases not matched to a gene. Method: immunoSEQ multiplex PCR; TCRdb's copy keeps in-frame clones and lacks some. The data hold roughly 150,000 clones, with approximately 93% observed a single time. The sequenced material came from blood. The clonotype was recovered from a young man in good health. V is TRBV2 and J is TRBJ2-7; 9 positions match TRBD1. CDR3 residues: CASSRLGGTGRFEQYF. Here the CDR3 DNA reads TGTGCCAGCAGCCGATTGGGGGGGACAGGGAGGTTTGAGCAGTACTTC. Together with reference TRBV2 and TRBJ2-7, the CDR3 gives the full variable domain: EPEVTQTPSHQVTQMGQEVILRCVPISNHLYFYWYRQILGQKVEFLVSFYNNEISEKSEIFDDQFSVERPDGSNFTLKIRSTKLEDSAMYFCASSRLGGTGRFEQYFGPGTRLTVT.